This T cell receptor beta chain was sequenced during a study of T-cell reconstitution after alpha-beta-depleted transplantation in children. Germline V gene lookup returns CDR1 DFQATT and CDR2 SNEGSKA (reference sequence). This CDR3 has 13 amino acids. Trimming stripped 6 bases from V and 4 bases from J, with 13 bases between. This clonotype was counted a few times. Preparation of the TCRbeta library involved a method that used unique molecular identifiers. TCRdb passed the PCR reads through MiXCR, listing each CDR3 protein once. The data show more than 500,000 distinct CDR3 sequences, roughly an eighth seen once.

Here the sequenced sample was PBMCs, mostly from graft donor cells, taken 180 days after TCRalphabeta/CD19-depleted stem cell transplant. This sequence joins TRBV20-1 and TRBJ2-1, with D perhaps TRBD1 or TRBD2 (6 bases each). This TCR came from a female patient between 2 and 15 years old who had a stem cell transplant for aplastic anemia, so the T cells may come from the graft donor. The CDR3 coding sequence is TGCAGTGCGGTAGGGGGGATATACAATGAGCAGTTCTTC. It specifies CSAVGGIYNEQFF.